A selection of T cell receptor beta chains follows, all from one sample in a study of blood T cell repertoires in COVID-19. TCRdb's copy holds only in-frame clones and misses some; the assay was immunoSEQ multiplex PCR. The data hold some 130,000 clones, with around 90% observed a single time. Sequencing input: peripheral blood. These receptors all stem from a man aged 50 to 59 with active COVID-19. Each CDR3 is given with its conserved first and last residue. D genes are given only for firm matches.

D: .
V: TRBV19
J: TRBJ2-2
CDR3: CASSARMTGELFF

D: .
V: TRBV7-9
J: TRBJ1-1
CDR3: CASSLTSNTEAFF

D: .
V: TRBV18
J: TRBJ2-4
CDR3: CASSPGSGGNIQYF

D: TRBD1
V: TRBV18
J: TRBJ2-7
CDR3: CASSPYSRGPNEQYF

D: TRBD1
V: TRBV5-4
J: TRBJ2-1
CDR3: CASSLTGANEQFF

D: .
V: TRBV6-5
J: TRBJ1-1
CDR3: CASTRSGGTEAFF

D: .
V: TRBV19
J: TRBJ2-7
CDR3: CASSIGGRGYEQYF

D: .
V: TRBV29-1
J: TRBJ1-3
CDR3: CSVERASPASGNTIYF

D: .
V: TRBV2
J: TRBJ2-5
CDR3: CASSQGRETQYF

D: .
V: TRBV19
J: TRBJ1-1
CDR3: CASSIGAGRMNTEAFF

D: TRBD2
V: TRBV7-8
J: TRBJ2-3
CDR3: CASSLFLAGGADTQYF

D: .
V: TRBV4-1
J: TRBJ1-5
CDR3: CASSQEARDSQPQHF

D: .
V: TRBV11-2
J: TRBJ1-1
CDR3: CASSLDVWGQPGTEAFF

D: .
V: TRBV5-8
J: TRBJ2-2
CDR3: CASSPRTTGNTGELFF

D: .
V: TRBV7-9
J: TRBJ2-1
CDR3: CASSLSSRDEQFF

D: TRBD2
V: TRBV11-2
J: TRBJ2-7
CDR3: CASSLLQSGGAFYYEQYF

D: .
V: TRBV5-5
J: TRBJ1-3
CDR3: CASSLGLPSGNTIYF

D: .
V: TRBV19
J: TRBJ2-3
CDR3: CASNGAGASTDTQYF

D: .
V: TRBV2
J: TRBJ2-3
CDR3: CASSGLQATDTQYF

D: .
V: TRBV20-1
J: TRBJ2-7
CDR3: CSASYKLEQYF

D: .
V: TRBV19
J: TRBJ2-6
CDR3: CASTELRANVLTF

D: TRBD1
V: TRBV4-1
J: TRBJ1-6
CDR3: CASSQDVGTENSPLHF

D: .
V: TRBV24-1
J: TRBJ1-2
CDR3: CATSDFGQNYGYTF

D: TRBD2
V: TRBV12-3/TRBV12-4
J: TRBJ2-5
CDR3: CASSRDYQETQYF

D: .
V: TRBV7-8
J: TRBJ1-2
CDR3: CASSLVNEGYTF

D: TRBD2
V: TRBV11-3
J: TRBJ2-1
CDR3: CASSSSGRHNNEQFF

D: TRBD1
V: TRBV2
J: TRBJ1-2
CDR3: CAVPGTGGFNYGYTF

D: .
V: TRBV29-1
J: TRBJ1-1
CDR3: CSVGGYVREAFF